The clone carrying this T cell receptor beta chain was detected once. Its antigen remains unidentified. This specimen comes from a study of T cell responses to AZD1222 COVID-19 vaccine. TCRdb's table, derived via immunoSEQ multiplex PCR, lists solely in-frame clones and lacks some. The sample has tens of thousands of clones; approximately 83% are singletons. General study results and limits: No repertoire was sampled before or during the peak T cell response, only after it.

The sequences come from peripheral blood, collected 28 days after the second AZD1222 dose. This TCR came from an adult who received the AZD1222 COVID-19 vaccine.

CDR3 DNA sequence: TGCAGCGTCGCCAGGGGGGAGTGGAACACTGAAGCTTTCTTT. Its protein is CSVARGEWNTEAFF. V and J are TRBV29-1 and TRBJ1-1; 7 nucleotides align to TRBD1. The CDR3 runs 14 residues. CDR1 and CDR2 from the germline V gene are SQVTM and ANQGSEA. V shed 6 bases and J 1 base; nucleotides not matched to a gene: 8.